The 24 T cell receptor beta chains listed next were all sequenced from one sample in a study of T cell responses to AZD1222 COVID-19 vaccine. Clones were sequenced by immunoSEQ multiplex PCR, and TCRdb holds only the in-frame ones, with some missing. The sample has 80,000 or so clones, just over 90% seen once. The source was peripheral blood, collected on day 0 of MenACWY control vaccination. Source of these receptors: an adult in good health.

CDR3 loop: CASSAGGAGEDEQFF. The DNA of the CDR3 is TGTGCCAGTAGTGCCGGAGGGGCGGGAGAAGATGAGCAGTTCTTC. This sequence joins TRBV19 and TRBJ2-1; TRBD2 aligns across 7 bases. Germline V CDR1 and CDR2: LNHDA, SQIVND (reference sequence). The CDR3 runs to 15 residues. The ends lost 5 bases at V and 8 bases at J; junction bases unmatched: 12.

This chain connects TRBV27 to TRBJ2-2; 9 bases align to TRBD2. The CDR3 is made up of 17 amino acids. The germline gives CDR1 MNHEY, CDR2 SMNVEV (reference sequence). With 4 bases clipped from V and 4 bases from J, the junction kept 10 bases outside the gene matches. The DNA for the CDR3 is TGTGCCAGCAGTTCCCCGCTCGCGGGAGGGCCCACCGGGGAGCTGTTTTTT. It is translated as CASSSPLAGGPTGELFF.

The chain combines TRBV10-1 with TRBJ2-3; TRBD2 agrees at 7 bases. The V gene end was trimmed by 0 bases and the J gene end by 8 bases; junction bases not matched to a gene: 2. This CDR3 region has 13 residues. From germline, CDR1 is WNHNN and CDR2 SYGVQD (reference sequence). The CDR3: CASSESTGGTQYF. The CDR3 DNA sequence: TGCGCCAGCAGTGAGTCGACGGGGGGTACGCAGTATTTT.

The V call is TRBV7-9, the J call TRBJ2-7; D is undetermined. In germline, CDR1 is SEHNR, CDR2 FQNEAQ (reference sequence). Between the trimmed V and J ends, which lost 0 bases and 4 bases, there was a span of 7 bases. The CDR3 covers 13 residues. In DNA, the CDR3 is TGTGCCAGCAGCTTAGCCTCAGAGTACGAGCAGTACTTC. Its translation is CASSLASEYEQYF.

V usage is TRBV18 and J usage is TRBJ2-5; D not resolved. Germline V gene sequence: CDR1 KGHSH, CDR2 LQKENI. This CDR3 contains 13 residues. V dropped 4 bases and J dropped 2 bases, with 8 bases sitting between them. The CDR3 here is CASSRLPQETQYF. As DNA, the CDR3 is TGTGCCAGCTCACGTCTCCCACAAGAGACCCAGTACTTC.

The rearrangement links TRBV30 to TRBJ1-5; tentatively, D is TRBD1 (5 bases). Germline CDR1 is GTSNPN and CDR2 is SVGIG (reference sequence). The V end was cut by 0 bases, the J end by 6 bases, with 12 bases between. CDR3 size: 14 residues. This CDR3 is CAWSVPPGTQPQHF. The CDR3, as DNA: TGTGCCTGGAGTGTACCTCCGGGGACTCAGCCCCAGCATTTT.

This sequence joins TRBV9 and TRBJ2-7; TRBD2 matches at 12 bases. Germline lookup yields CDR1 SGDLS and CDR2 YYNGEE. There are 15 residues in the CDR3. After removal of 0 bases from V and 3 bases from J, the junction contained 1 base not matched to a gene. In DNA, the CDR3 is TGTGCCAGCAGCGTAGAGACTAGCGGGGGCTACGAGCAGTACTTC. Translating it yields CASSVETSGGYEQYF.

The V and J genes are TRBV28 and TRBJ1-2; D is possibly TRBD1 (6 bases). The CDR3 consists of 15 residues. Germline V gives CDR1 MDHEN, CDR2 SYDVKM. The V end was cut by 4 bases, the J end by 3 bases, with 15 bases between. The chain's CDR3 is CASSSPTGSHYGYTF. The CDR3 DNA sequence: TGTGCCAGCAGTTCGCCAACAGGGAGTCACTATGGCTACACCTTC.

The gene calls are TRBV9 and TRBJ1-2; no definite D call. The CDR3 is 13 residues long. Germline-derived CDR1 and CDR2 are SGDLS and YYNGEE. Trimming removed 3 bases from V and 9 bases from J, with 15 bases in between. The CDR3 bases are TGTGCCAGCAGCGCCGAACCTTTAGGACGCTACACCTTC. Residues: CASSAEPLGRYTF.

This clone was seen once. The V and J genes are TRBV7-8 and TRBJ2-3; 15 nucleotides agree with TRBD2. With 5 bases clipped from V and 1 base from J, the junction kept 7 bases outside the gene matches. The CDR3 runs to 18 residues. Per the germline V gene, CDR1 is SGHVS and CDR2 is FQNEAQ. The CDR3 DNA follows: TGTGCCAGCAGCCCCGGACTAGCGGGGGGGTTAGGCACAGATACGCAGTATTTT. Its protein product is CASSPGLAGGLGTDTQYF.

This clone was detected only once. The chain is built from TRBV9 and TRBJ2-1; no firm D call. The CDR3 sequence is 12 residues long. V shed 0 bases and J shed 7 bases, with 5 bases lying between them. Germline CDR1 and CDR2: SGDLS and YYNGEE. CDR3 in amino acids: CASSVDLNEQFF. CDR3 bases: TGTGCCAGCAGCGTAGATTTGAATGAGCAGTTCTTC. Filled out from reference TRBV9 and TRBJ2-1, the complete variable domain reads DSGVTQTPKHLITATGQRVTLRCSPRSGDLSVYWYQQSLDQGLQFLIQYYNGEERAKGNILERFSAQQFPDLHSELNLSSLELGDSALYFCASSVDLNEQFFGPGTRLTVL.

The chain carries TRBV4-1 and TRBJ1-4; D not certain. Deletions cut 1 base from V and 7 bases from J, with 13 bases between. The CDR3 runs to 15 residues. In germline, CDR1 is MGHRA, CDR2 YSYEKL. The CDR3 DNA sequence: TGCGCCAGCAGCCAAGTGTGGACGGCTGCTGAAAAACTGTTTTTT. Translating gives CASSQVWTAAEKLFF.

By share, this clone counts as medium-sized. The chain combines TRBV10-3 with TRBJ2-7, with 10 bases aligning to TRBD1. This CDR3 has 16 amino acids. V lost 6 bases to trimming and J lost 0 bases; unmatched junction nucleotides: 8. Germline CDR1 ENHRY, CDR2 SYGVKD. CDR3 residues: CAISRQGAESSYEQYF. In nucleotides, the CDR3 is TGTGCCATCAGCCGACAGGGGGCGGAAAGCTCCTACGAGCAGTACTTC.

The rearrangement joins TRBV30 to TRBJ1-2; no firm D call. The germline gives CDR1 GTSNPN, CDR2 SVGIG (reference sequence). This CDR3 has 14 amino acids. The germline V and J ends were trimmed by 1 base and 7 bases, with 16 bases remaining between them. The CDR3 loop is CAWSGTGSIRGYTF. Here the CDR3 DNA reads TGTGCCTGGAGTGGCACCGGTTCGATCCGTGGCTACACCTTC.

The V and J genes are TRBV19 and TRBJ1-2; D perhaps matches TRBD1 (6 bases). CDR3 length equals 15 residues. Trimming shortened V by 3 bases and J by 6 bases, and 17 bases separated the two germline ends. Germline V CDR1 and CDR2: LNHDA, SQIVND (reference sequence). The CDR3 protein is CASSILSGGWNGYTF. The CDR3 region has the DNA TGTGCCAGTAGTATTCTGTCGGGGGGCTGGAATGGCTACACCTTC.

This CDR3 is CASSAPFRPGSPLHF. DNA of the CDR3: TGTGCCAGTAGTGCCCCGTTCAGGCCGGGATCACCCCTCCACTTT. This chain joins TRBV19 and TRBJ1-6; D remains ambiguous. CDR1 and CDR2 (germline): LNHDA, SQIVND (reference sequence). V was cut by 5 bases and J by 10 bases, with 18 bases left in between. CDR3 length equals 15 residues.

J is TRBJ2-7 and V is TRBV3-1 (or the pseudogene TRBV3-2); 10 nucleotides align to TRBD2. Germline values: CDR1 LGHDT, CDR2 YNNKEL (reference sequence). The CDR3 length is 17 residues. J gave up 5 bases and V 4 bases, and 14 bases lay outside the gene matches. The CDR3 DNA follows: TGTGCCAGCAGCCTCGCTAGACTAGCGGGCGTTCCCAACGAGCAGTACTTC. It encodes CASSLARLAGVPNEQYF.

The chain recombines TRBV20-1 with TRBJ2-1; no clear D. Trimming removed 6 bases at V and 5 bases at J, with 8 bases between. Germline CDR1 reads DFQATT; CDR2 reads SNEGSKA (reference sequence). The CDR3 extends over 11 amino acids. CDR3 sequence: CSAPENNEQFF. CDR3 coding DNA: TGCAGTGCCCCGGAAAACAATGAGCAGTTCTTC.

This rearrangement joins TRBV19 to TRBJ1-5; the D is unclear. V gave up 11 bases and J gave up 6 bases, with 20 bases separating them. The germline V gene has CDR1 LNHDA and CDR2 SQIVND (reference sequence). CDR3 length: 14 amino acids. The CDR3 protein is CASTGLSAGQPQHF. In DNA form, the CDR3 reads TGTGCCTCAACGGGCCTTTCGGCGGGTCAGCCCCAGCATTTT.

This clone came up a few times. J is TRBJ2-7 and V is TRBV14; D tentatively reads TRBD1 or TRBD2 (5 bases each). Looked up from germline, CDR1 is SGHDN and CDR2 is FVKESK. Trimming cost V 2 bases and J 3 bases, with 14 bases left between them. This CDR3 region has 15 residues. CDR3 DNA sequence: TGTGCCAGCAGCCAATCCCGGGACCGCCTCTACGAGCAGTACTTC. This gives the protein CASSQSRDRLYEQYF.

J is TRBJ1-1 and V is TRBV5-1; 8 nucleotides match TRBD1. The junction had 9 bases not matched to a gene; V was cut back by 4 bases and J by 7 bases. Germline loops: CDR1 SGHRS, CDR2 YFSETQ. This CDR3 is built from 14 residues. The CDR3 nucleotides read TGCGCCAGCAGCCCCTCGGACAGGGTCTTTGAAGCTTTCTTT. Translated: CASSPSDRVFEAFF.

This rearrangement joins TRBV7-8 to TRBJ2-7; TRBD1 might be the D (6 bases). Trimming took off 4 bases at V and 4 bases at J, with 17 bases between the two ends. CDR1 is SGHVS, CDR2 FQNEAQ, per germline. The CDR3 has 15 amino acids. The CDR3 nucleotides read TGTGCCAGCAGCTGGGCACAGGGTCCAAATTACGAGCAGTACTTC. It translates to CASSWAQGPNYEQYF.

In this sample, this clone turned up a few times. V and J are TRBV27 and TRBJ2-5; D ambiguous. Germline V gene sequence: CDR1 MNHEY, CDR2 SMNVEV (reference sequence). The CDR3 length is 12 residues. Deletions cut 5 bases from V and 1 base from J, with 5 bases between. This CDR3 is CASSHFQETQYF. CDR3 nucleotide sequence: TGTGCCAGCAGTCATTTCCAAGAGACCCAGTACTTC.

The chain joins TRBV10-3 to TRBJ1-1; 8 nucleotides line up with TRBD1. Trimming removed 4 bases from V and 2 bases from J; junction bases left unmatched: 6. The CDR3 runs to 15 residues. Germline CDR1 reads ENHRY; CDR2 reads SYGVKD. The CDR3 coding sequence is TGTGCCATCAGTGCCAACAGGGGGGGAAACACTGAAGCTTTCTTT. The encoded protein is CAISANRGGNTEAFF.